Following are 21 T cell receptor beta chains from one sample sequenced in a study of blood T cell repertoires in COVID-19. Profiled with immunoSEQ multiplex PCR; TCRdb holds only in-frame clones, not every one. The table includes hundreds of thousands of clones, about 90% detected once. Material: peripheral blood. The receptors come from a woman in her sixties or seventies with COVID-19, enrolled during active disease.

This chain uses TRBV27 with TRBJ2-7; the match to TRBD2 covers 13 bases. V lost 5 bases and J lost 2; bases outside the gene matches: 9. This CDR3 spans 17 amino acids. CDR1 and CDR2 (germline): MNHEY, SMNVEV (reference sequence). CDR3 in amino acids: CASSQNPGLAGTYEQYF. The CDR3 DNA sequence: TGTGCCAGCAGTCAGAACCCGGGACTAGCGGGGACCTACGAGCAGTACTTC.

The table lists this clone with a count of one. The chain recombines TRBV10-3 with TRBJ1-2; 12 nucleotides match TRBD1. V dropped 4 bases and J dropped 8; count of bases not matched to a gene: 5. Germline values: CDR1 ENHRY, CDR2 SYGVKD. There are 14 residues in the CDR3. In DNA form, the CDR3 reads TGTGCCATCAGTGGGGACAGGGGGCGACGAGGCTACACCTTC. Translating gives CAISGDRGRRGYTF.

The chain employs TRBV14 and TRBJ1-1; D is unclear. The CDR3 has 16 residues. The V gene lost 1 base and the J gene lost 3 bases, with 15 bases spanning the gap. Germline CDR1 is SGHDN and CDR2 is FVKESK. Written as DNA, the CDR3 is TGTGCCAGCAGCCAAGTGCGGGCGCGCGGCCACACTGAAGCTTTCTTT. Protein: CASSQVRARGHTEAFF.

This chain uses TRBV11-2 with TRBJ1-1; the D is unclear. This CDR3 is built from 14 residues. Germline values: CDR1 SGHAT, CDR2 FQNNGV. V gave up 2 bases and J gave up 6 bases, with 13 bases separating them. The CDR3 sequence: CASSLISGNSEAFF. The CDR3 region has the DNA TGTGCCAGCAGCTTAATTTCGGGGAATTCTGAAGCTTTCTTT.

The chain carries TRBV28 and TRBJ2-5, with 8 bases lining up with TRBD2. The CDR3 covers 16 residues. Germline values: CDR1 MDHEN, CDR2 SYDVKM. After removal of 6 bases from V and 9 bases from J, the junction contained 18 bases not matched to a gene. Written as DNA, the CDR3 is TGTGCCAGCAGCCCCGGGGGGGGGACTCTACTTAGGCCCCAGTACTTC. Its translation is CASSPGGGTLLRPQYF.

This chain joins TRBV19 and TRBJ2-1, with TRBD1 as a possible D gene (5 bases). Trimming removed 3 bases from V and 0 bases from J, with 9 bases in between. Germline CDR1 and CDR2: LNHDA and SQIVND (reference sequence). The CDR3 contains 15 residues. CDR3 in DNA: TGTGCCAGTAGTATCTCGACAGACTCCTACAATGAGCAGTTCTTC. Translation gives CASSISTDSYNEQFF.

The chain uses TRBV10-3 and TRBJ1-1; 10 bases fit TRBD1. Germline V lookup: CDR1 ENHRY, CDR2 SYGVKD. This CDR3 contains 15 residues. The V segment lost 0 bases and the J segment 7 bases; nucleotides outside the gene matches: 5. As DNA, the CDR3 is TGTGCCATCAGTGAGTCTGGACAGGGGGAAAATGAAGCTTTCTTT. Translation: CAISESGQGENEAFF.

The chain combines TRBV19 with TRBJ2-3; no firm D call. Germline-derived CDR1 and CDR2 are LNHDA and SQIVND (reference sequence). Trimming removed 5 bases from V and 7 bases from J, with 19 bases in between. CDR3 length: 15 amino acids. CDR3 residues: CASSPAAVLLNTQYF. The CDR3 coding sequence is TGTGCCAGTAGTCCCGCGGCGGTATTACTTAATACGCAGTATTTT.

The rearrangement links TRBV30 to TRBJ1-1, with 8 bases lining up with TRBD1. This CDR3 has 13 amino acids. Germline CDR1 and CDR2: GTSNPN and SVGIG (reference sequence). V shed 5 bases, J shed 2 bases, and the junction held 4 bases outside the gene matches. This chain's CDR3 is CAWDRGLNTEAFF. DNA of the CDR3: TGTGCCTGGGACAGGGGACTCAACACTGAAGCTTTCTTT.

J is TRBJ2-7 and V is TRBV28, with TRBD2 matching over 8 bases. Germline CDR1 reads MDHEN; CDR2 reads SYDVKM. The CDR3 runs to 14 residues. The ends lost 5 bases at V and 9 bases at J; junction bases unmatched: 12. DNA of the CDR3: TGTGCCAGCAGTAGATCGGGACTAGGGGGGTGGCAGTACTTC. It is translated as CASSRSGLGGWQYF. Variable domain in full (rest from reference TRBV28 and TRBJ2-7): DVKVTQSSRYLVKRTGEKVFLECVQDMDHENMFWYRQDPGLGLRLIYFSYDVKMKEKGDIPEGYSVSREKKERFSLILESASTNQTSMYLCASSRSGLGGWQYFGPGTRLTVT.

This rearrangement joins TRBV4-1 to TRBJ2-5; D is undetermined. The CDR3 contains 13 residues. V lost 1 base and J lost 5, with 8 bases in between. CDR1 is MGHRA and CDR2 is YSYEKL in the germline V gene. The CDR3 sequence: CASSQGSQETQYF. For the CDR3, the DNA is TGCGCCAGCAGCCAAGGGAGTCAGGAGACCCAGTACTTC.

The chain uses TRBV20-1 and TRBJ2-4; D uncertain. The CDR3 consists of 13 residues. From germline, CDR1 is DFQATT and CDR2 SNEGSKA (reference sequence). The V gene lost 3 bases and the J gene lost 9 bases, with 15 bases spanning the gap. This chain's CDR3 is CSASSLVGGIQYF. DNA for the CDR3: TGCAGTGCTAGTTCCCTGGTAGGCGGCATTCAGTACTTC.

CDR3 DNA: TGCGCCAGCAGCTTGAACTTCGACGAGCAGTACTTC. This codes for CASSLNFDEQYF. The chain recombines TRBV5-1 with TRBJ2-7; D remains unclear. The length of the CDR3 is 12 residues. The V gene's germline CDR1 is SGHRS and CDR2 YFSETQ. Trimming cost V 1 base and J 5 bases, with 7 bases left between them.

This chain uses TRBV12-3 or TRBV12-4 with TRBJ2-2; maybe TRBD1 (5 bases). The CDR3 covers 13 residues. V dropped 4 bases and J dropped 6 bases, with 9 bases sitting between them. The CDR3 reads CASSSGRPGELFF. CDR3 nucleotide sequence: TGTGCCAGCAGTTCAGGGCGGCCCGGGGAGCTGTTTTTT.

The V gene is TRBV3-1 (or the pseudogene TRBV3-2), the J gene TRBJ2-7, with D possibly being TRBD2 (7 bases). The CDR3 loop spans 16 amino acids. V was cut by 4 bases and J by 1 base, with 17 bases left in between. The V gene's germline CDR1 is LGHDT and CDR2 YNNKEL (reference sequence). The CDR3 nucleotides are TGTGCCAGCAGCCCCGTTGGGGGGGGGCCATCCTACGAGCAGTACTTC. Translated: CASSPVGGGPSYEQYF.

This sequence joins TRBV19 and TRBJ1-1, with a weak D call TRBD1 (6 bases). Germline CDR1 reads LNHDA; CDR2 reads SQIVND (reference sequence). V was pared by 7 bases and J by 0 bases, with 12 bases between. This CDR3 spans 14 amino acids. The CDR3 region has the DNA TGTGCCAGTACCGGGACAACAATGAACACTGAAGCTTTCTTT. Protein: CASTGTTMNTEAFF.

The chain links TRBV3-1 (or the pseudogene TRBV3-2) to TRBJ1-3; the D is unclear. V was trimmed by 2 bases and J by 4 bases, leaving 9 bases between them. Germline V CDR1 and CDR2: LGHDT, YNNKEL (reference sequence). This CDR3 is 14 amino acids long. The CDR3 sequence is CASSQLGSGNTIYF. The CDR3 coding sequence is TGTGCCAGCAGCCAATTAGGGAGCGGAAACACCATATATTTT.

The rearrangement uses TRBV11-2 and TRBJ2-7, with TRBD1 matching 8 bases. After removal of 8 bases from V and 4 bases from J, the junction contained 13 bases not matched to a gene. The CDR3 consists of 15 residues. Germline V lookup: CDR1 SGHAT, CDR2 FQNNGV. The CDR3 DNA reads TGTGCCAGCTCTACCTACCAGGGGGCGAGGTACGAGCAGTACTTC. Its translation is CASSTYQGARYEQYF.

The chain carries TRBV30 and TRBJ1-5; possible D gene TRBD1, 6 bases. V was pared by 2 bases and J by 0 bases, with 17 bases between. From germline, CDR1 is GTSNPN and CDR2 SVGIG (reference sequence). The CDR3 extends over 17 amino acids. Written as DNA, the CDR3 is TGTGCCTGGAGTCCCTCCAGGGGTCCCTCTAGCAATCAGCCCCAGCATTTT. This codes for CAWSPSRGPSSNQPQHF.

The V call is TRBV18, the J call TRBJ2-7; D unclear. V was pared by 5 bases and J by 5 bases, with 4 bases between. CDR3 length: 10 amino acids. CDR1 is KGHSH and CDR2 is LQKENI in the germline V gene. CDR3 amino acids: CASSFNEQYF. The DNA for the CDR3 is TGTGCCAGCTCATTTAACGAGCAGTACTTC.

This chain uses TRBV19 with TRBJ2-3; D unresolved. CDR3 length equals 15 residues. The V gene's germline CDR1 is LNHDA and CDR2 SQIVND (reference sequence). V was trimmed by 3 bases and J by 1 base, leaving 11 bases between them. CDR3 in amino acids: CASSISRLRTDTQYF. The CDR3 region has the DNA TGTGCCAGTAGTATTTCGAGACTCCGCACAGATACGCAGTATTTT.